This T cell receptor (beta chain) was sequenced in a study of regulatory T cells in long-lasting Graves disease. For the study at large: Over-5-year antithyroid drug use with positive TSH receptor antibodies defined persistent Graves' disease in the study.

Sequencing libraries for TCR beta were prepared with iRepertoire HTBI primers and Arm-PCR of CDR3 regions. TCRdb independently ran MiXCR on the multiplex PCR reads; one entry per CDR3 protein. The profile shows roughly 300,000 distinct CDR3 sequences, 22% of them singletons. Time point: persistent/refractory GD, antithyroid drugs over 5 years with positive TRAb. With RNA extracted from PBMCs as input, the TCR library was made. Into tubes containing EDTA, approximately 9 milliliters of peripheral blood were drawn. This clonotype occurred many times. The antigen is undetermined. CDR1 and CDR2 (germline): MNHEY, SMNVEV (reference sequence). The CDR3 sequence is 13 residues long. V lost 8 bases, J lost 2 bases, and 13 bases lay in between. Whole-study results and caveats: TRBV28, TRBJ1-2 and TRBJ2-5 were segments that persistent disease favored. Less diverse TCR repertoires were seen in persistent Graves' patients than in newly diagnosed ones.

The TCR sequence derives from a female donor with Graves disease. The chain joins TRBV27 to TRBJ2-7; TRBD1 might be the D (6 bases). The sample in question was peripheral blood mononuclear cells (PBMCs), obtained when the disease was refractory, from a patient treated with antithyroid drugs. The CDR3 DNA reads TGTGCCAGCGCCCCAGGACAGACCTACGAGCAGTACTTC. This sequence encodes CASAPGQTYEQYF.